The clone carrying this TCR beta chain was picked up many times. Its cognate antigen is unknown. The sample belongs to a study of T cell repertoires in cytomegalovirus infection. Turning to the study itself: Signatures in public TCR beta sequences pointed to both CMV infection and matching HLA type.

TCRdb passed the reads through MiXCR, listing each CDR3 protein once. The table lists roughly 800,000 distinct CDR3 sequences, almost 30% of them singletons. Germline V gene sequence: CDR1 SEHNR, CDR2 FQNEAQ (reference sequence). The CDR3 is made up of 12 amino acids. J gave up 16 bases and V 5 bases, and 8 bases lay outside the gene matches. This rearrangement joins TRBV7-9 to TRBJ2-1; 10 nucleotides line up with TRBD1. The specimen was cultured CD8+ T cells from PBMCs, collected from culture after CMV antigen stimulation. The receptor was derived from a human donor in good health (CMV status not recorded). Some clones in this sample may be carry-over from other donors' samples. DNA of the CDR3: TGTGCCAGCAGCCCCGGGACAGGGGACGCTTTCTTC. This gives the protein CASSPGTGDAFF. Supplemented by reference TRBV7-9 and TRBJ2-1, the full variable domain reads DTGVSQNPRHKITKRGQNVTFRCDPISEHNRLYWYRQTLGQGPEFLTYFQNEAQLEKSRLLSDRFSAERPKGSFSTLEIQRTEQGDSAMYLCASSPGTGDAFFGPGTRLTVL.